This TCR beta chain was identified during a study of blood T cell repertoires in COVID-19 (dated by TCRdb to 2020 to 2022). A note on the overall study: Collaborator samples came from the United States, Italy and Spain and covered acute and convalescent phases of COVID-19. The material from the prospective study consisted of cDNA or gDNA derived from T cells, B-cell-depleted T cells, or PBMCs. Subjects who had been exposed to COVID-19, were actively infected with it, or had recovered from it provided the deeply sampled blood TCRbeta repertoires that made up the dataset. A freely available public database, intended as a resource for researchers studying the immune response to SARS-CoV-2, is where the repertoires were released. The samples were drawn from two sources: the first 160 participants of the ongoing ImmuneRACE study, and 1,254 subjects contributed by 6 global collaborators. The sample metadata nearly always contained a de-identified subject ID, COVID-19 status, age in years and sex. HLA class I and class II types, where available, came from metadata supplied by the sample provider rather than from assay-based typing.

One collaborating source in Seattle enrolled patients during active infection and followed them longitudinally through the course of disease. Whole blood was collected in K2EDTA tubes by collaborating institutions according to the institutions' own protocols. For TCRbeta analysis, collaborator samples were shipped as frozen whole blood, as isolated PBMCs, or as DNA extracted from either sample type. The paper as a whole reports these results and caveats: The quantity of clinical and demographic metadata differed by source and by participant and was supplied without curation.

The CDR3, cysteine through phenylalanine, is 15 amino acids long. Just the 45-base CDR3 DNA is kept, in frame starting at base 1. As encoded in the germline V gene, CDR1 is KGHDR while CDR2 is SFDVKD. Trimming leaves V shorter by 3 bases and J shorter by 5 bases, with the junction holding 6 bases beyond the gene matches. TCRbeta CDR3 regions were amplified from genomic DNA using the immunoSEQ Assay, a bias-controlled multiplex PCR. The original methods were these. The number of nucleated cells in each sample was estimated from the amplification of reference gene primers within the assay. Sequence reads were collapsed and filtered to measure the absolute abundance of every unique TCRbeta CDR3 rearrangement. Productive Simpson clonality was computed per sample as the square root of Simpson's diversity index over productive rearrangements. Imported from immuneACCESS, the table was reduced by TCRdb to in-frame sequences with V and J called. These copies leave out some clones; in studies compared against another copy, an unresolved V gene accounts for under half, and the cause of the remainder is not known. Clone size and V and J calls were adopted from that table, with D and trimming inferred from the DNA. Here the sample has 250,000 to 300,000 clones; approximately 89% occur a single time. Around 2.2% of the sample belongs to the ten largest clones.

Concerning this clone itself: Its recognized antigen is unknown. No base qualities exist here, and no much larger clone lies one base off it.

Sequencing was done on a sample of peripheral blood. This TCR came from a woman in her twenties or thirties with COVID-19, enrolled during active disease. The chain couples TRBV24-1 to TRBJ2-1, with TRBD1 matching 7 junction bases. The CDR3 region: CATSDPGTEDNEQFF. The nucleotide sequence reads TGTGCCACCAGTGATCCTGGGACAGAAGACAATGAGCAGTTCTTC.